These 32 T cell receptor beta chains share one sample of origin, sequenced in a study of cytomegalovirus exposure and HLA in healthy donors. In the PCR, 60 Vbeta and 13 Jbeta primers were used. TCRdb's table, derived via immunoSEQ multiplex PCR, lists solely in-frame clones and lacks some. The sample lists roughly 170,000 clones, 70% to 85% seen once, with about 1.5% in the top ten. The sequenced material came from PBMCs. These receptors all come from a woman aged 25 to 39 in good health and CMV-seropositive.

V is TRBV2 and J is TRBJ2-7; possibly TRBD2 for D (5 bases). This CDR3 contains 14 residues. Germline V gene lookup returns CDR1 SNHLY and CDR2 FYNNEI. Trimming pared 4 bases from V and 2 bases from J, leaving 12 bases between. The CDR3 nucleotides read TGTGCCAGCAGTGGTCCTCGGGATCCCTACGAGCAGTACTTC. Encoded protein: CASSGPRDPYEQYF.

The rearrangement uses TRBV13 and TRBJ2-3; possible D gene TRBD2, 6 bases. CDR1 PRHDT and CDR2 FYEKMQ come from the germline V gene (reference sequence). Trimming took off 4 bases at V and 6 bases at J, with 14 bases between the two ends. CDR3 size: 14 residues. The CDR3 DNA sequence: TGTGCCAGCAGCTCAGGACTACACGCGGATACGCAGTATTTT. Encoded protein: CASSSGLHADTQYF.

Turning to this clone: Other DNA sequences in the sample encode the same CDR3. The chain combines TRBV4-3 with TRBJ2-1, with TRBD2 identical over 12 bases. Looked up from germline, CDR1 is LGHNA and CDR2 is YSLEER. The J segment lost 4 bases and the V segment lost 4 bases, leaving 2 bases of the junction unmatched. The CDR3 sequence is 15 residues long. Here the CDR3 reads CASSPGLAGYNEQFF. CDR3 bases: TGCGCCAGCAGCCCCGGACTAGCGGGGTACAATGAGCAGTTCTTC.

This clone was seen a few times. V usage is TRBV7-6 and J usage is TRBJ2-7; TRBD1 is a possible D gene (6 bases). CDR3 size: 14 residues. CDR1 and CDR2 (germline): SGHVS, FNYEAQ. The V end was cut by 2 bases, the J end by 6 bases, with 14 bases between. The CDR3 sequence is CASSLSTGLGEQYF. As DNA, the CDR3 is TGTGCCAGCAGCTTATCTACAGGGTTGGGCGAGCAGTACTTC.

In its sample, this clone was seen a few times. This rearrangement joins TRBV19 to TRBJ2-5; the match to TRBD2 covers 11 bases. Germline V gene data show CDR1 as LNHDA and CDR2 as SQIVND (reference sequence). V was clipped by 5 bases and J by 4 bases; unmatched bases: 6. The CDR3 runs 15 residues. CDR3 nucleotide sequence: TGTGCCAGTAGTGCTTTAGCGGGAGGGGGAGAGACCCAGTACTTC. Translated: CASSALAGGGETQYF. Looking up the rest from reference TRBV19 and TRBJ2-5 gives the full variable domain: DGGITQSPKYLFRKEGQNVTLSCEQNLNHDAMYWYRQDPGQGLRLIYYSQIVNDFQKGDIAEGYSVSREKKESFPLTVTSAQKNPTAFYLCASSALAGGGETQYFGPGTRLLVL.

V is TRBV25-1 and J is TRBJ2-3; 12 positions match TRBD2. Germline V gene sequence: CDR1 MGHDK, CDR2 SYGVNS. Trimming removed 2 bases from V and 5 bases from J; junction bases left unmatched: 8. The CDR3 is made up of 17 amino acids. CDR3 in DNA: TGTGCCAGCAGTGAAAATCGACTAGCGGGAGATCAAGATACGCAGTATTTT. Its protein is CASSENRLAGDQDTQYF.

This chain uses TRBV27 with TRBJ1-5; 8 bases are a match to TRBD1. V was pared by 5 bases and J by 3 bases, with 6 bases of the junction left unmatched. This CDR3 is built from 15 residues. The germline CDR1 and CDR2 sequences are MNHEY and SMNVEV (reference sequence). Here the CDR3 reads CASSPGTGVNQPQHF. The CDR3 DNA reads TGTGCCAGCAGTCCCGGGACAGGAGTCAATCAGCCCCAGCATTTT.

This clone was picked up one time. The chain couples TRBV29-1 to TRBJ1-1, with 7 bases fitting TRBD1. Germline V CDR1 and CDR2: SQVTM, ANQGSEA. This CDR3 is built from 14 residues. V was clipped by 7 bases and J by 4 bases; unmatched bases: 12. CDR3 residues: CSAGQESGITEAFF. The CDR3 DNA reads TGCAGCGCCGGACAGGAATCAGGGATCACTGAAGCTTTCTTT. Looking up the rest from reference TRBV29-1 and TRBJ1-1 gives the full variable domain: SAVISQKPSRDICQRGTSLTIQCQVDSQVTMMFWYRQQPGQSLTLIATANQGSEATYESGFVIDKFPISRPNLTFSTLTVSNMSPEDSSIYLCSAGQESGITEAFFGQGTRLTVV.

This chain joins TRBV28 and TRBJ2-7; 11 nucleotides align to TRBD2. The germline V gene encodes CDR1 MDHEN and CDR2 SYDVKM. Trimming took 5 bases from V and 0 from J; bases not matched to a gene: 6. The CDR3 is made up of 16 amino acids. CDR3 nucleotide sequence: TGTGCCAGCAGTCCGTCCGGGACTAGCGGCTCCTACGAGCAGTACTTC. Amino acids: CASSPSGTSGSYEQYF.

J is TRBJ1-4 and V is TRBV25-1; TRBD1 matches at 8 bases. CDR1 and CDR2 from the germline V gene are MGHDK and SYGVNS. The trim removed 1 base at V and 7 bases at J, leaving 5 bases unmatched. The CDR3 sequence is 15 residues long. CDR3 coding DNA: TGTGCCAGCAGTGAATTGGACAGGGAGCGTGAAAAACTGTTTTTT. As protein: CASSELDREREKLFF.

The DNA for the CDR3 is TGTGCCAGCAGCCCCAGACAGGGACAAGAGACCCAGTACTTC. Its protein is CASSPRQGQETQYF. This sequence joins TRBV7-6 and TRBJ2-5, with 7 positions matching TRBD1. The CDR3 length is 14 residues. Germline V gene sequence: CDR1 SGHVS, CDR2 FNYEAQ. Trimming at V came to 5 bases and at J to 2 bases, leaving 5 bases not matched to a gene.

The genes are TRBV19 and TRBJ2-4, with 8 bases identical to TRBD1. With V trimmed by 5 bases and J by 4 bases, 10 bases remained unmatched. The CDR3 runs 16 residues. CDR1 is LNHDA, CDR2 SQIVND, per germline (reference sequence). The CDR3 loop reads CASSGYRGYMKNIQYF. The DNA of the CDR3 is TGTGCCAGTAGTGGCTACAGGGGGTATATGAAAAACATTCAGTACTTC.

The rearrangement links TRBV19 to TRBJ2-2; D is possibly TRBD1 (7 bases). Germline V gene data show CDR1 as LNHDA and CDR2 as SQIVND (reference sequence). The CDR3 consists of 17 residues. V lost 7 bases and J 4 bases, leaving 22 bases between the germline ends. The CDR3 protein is CASTDTRQGLGTGELFF. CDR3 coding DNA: TGTGCCAGTACCGATACTCGACAGGGACTGGGCACCGGGGAGCTGTTTTTT.

CDR3 residues: CASGTDRASATNEKLFF. The CDR3 DNA reads as TGTGCTAGTGGTACCGACAGGGCCTCCGCAACTAATGAAAAACTGTTTTTT. The V and J genes are TRBV12-5 and TRBJ1-4; the match to TRBD1 covers 7 bases. The CDR3 has 17 residues. From germline, CDR1 is LGHNT and CDR2 FRNRAP. J lost 0 bases, V lost 5 bases, and 9 bases had no gene match.

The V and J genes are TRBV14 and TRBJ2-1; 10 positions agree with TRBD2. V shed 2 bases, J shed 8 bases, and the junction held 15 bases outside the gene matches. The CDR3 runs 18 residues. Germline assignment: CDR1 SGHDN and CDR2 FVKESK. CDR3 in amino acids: CASSQYRGASGSRDEQFF. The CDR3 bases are TGTGCCAGCAGCCAATATAGGGGCGCTAGCGGGAGCCGGGATGAGCAGTTCTTC.

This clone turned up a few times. CDR3 in DNA: TGTGCCAGCAGCTTAGCTGGCGGGCGGGACTACGAGCAGTACTTC. It encodes CASSLAGGRDYEQYF. V is TRBV11-3 and J is TRBJ2-7; perhaps TRBD2 as D (6 bases). V lost 1 base to trimming and J lost 3 bases, with 13 bases between them. Germline CDR1 is SGHNT and CDR2 is YENEEA. The CDR3 covers 15 residues.

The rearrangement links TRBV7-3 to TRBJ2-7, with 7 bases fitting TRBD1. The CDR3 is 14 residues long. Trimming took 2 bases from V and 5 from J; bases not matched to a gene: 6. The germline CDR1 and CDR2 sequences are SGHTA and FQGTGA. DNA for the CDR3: TGTGCCAGCAGCTTAGACAGGGTTGGTCACGAGCAGTACTTC. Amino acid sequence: CASSLDRVGHEQYF.

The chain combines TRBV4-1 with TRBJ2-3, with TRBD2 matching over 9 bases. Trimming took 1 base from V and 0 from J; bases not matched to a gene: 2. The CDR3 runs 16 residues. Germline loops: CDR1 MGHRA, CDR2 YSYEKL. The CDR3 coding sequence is TGCGCCAGCAGCCAAGCCGGGACTAGCAGCACAGATACGCAGTATTTT. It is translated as CASSQAGTSSTDTQYF.

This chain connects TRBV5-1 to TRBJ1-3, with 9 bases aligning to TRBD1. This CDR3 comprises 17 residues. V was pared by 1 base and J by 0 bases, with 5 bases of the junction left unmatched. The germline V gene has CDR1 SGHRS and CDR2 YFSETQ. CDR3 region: CASSLQGTGNSGNTIYF. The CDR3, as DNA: TGCGCCAGCAGCTTGCAAGGGACAGGGAACTCTGGAAACACCATATATTTT. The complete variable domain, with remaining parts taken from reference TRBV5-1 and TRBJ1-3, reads KAGVTQTPRYLIKTRGQQVTLSCSPISGHRSVSWYQQTPGQGLQFLFEYFSETQRNKGNFPGRFSGRQFSNSRSEMNVSTLELGDSALYLCASSLQGTGNSGNTIYFGEGSWLTVV.

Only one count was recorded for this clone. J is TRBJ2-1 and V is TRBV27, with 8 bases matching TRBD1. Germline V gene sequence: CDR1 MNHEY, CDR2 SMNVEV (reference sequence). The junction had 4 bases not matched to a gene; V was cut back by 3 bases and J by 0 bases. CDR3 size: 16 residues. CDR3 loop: CASSFSGGGSYNEQFF. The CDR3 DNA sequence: TGTGCCAGCAGTTTCTCAGGGGGCGGCTCCTACAATGAGCAGTTCTTC.

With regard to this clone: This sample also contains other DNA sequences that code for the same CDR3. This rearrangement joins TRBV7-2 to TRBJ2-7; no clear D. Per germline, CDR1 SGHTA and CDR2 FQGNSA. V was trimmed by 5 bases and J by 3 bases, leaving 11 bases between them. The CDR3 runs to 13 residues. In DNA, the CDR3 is TGTGCCAGCAGCCCAAGTCCGGGCTACGAGCAGTACTTC. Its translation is CASSPSPGYEQYF.

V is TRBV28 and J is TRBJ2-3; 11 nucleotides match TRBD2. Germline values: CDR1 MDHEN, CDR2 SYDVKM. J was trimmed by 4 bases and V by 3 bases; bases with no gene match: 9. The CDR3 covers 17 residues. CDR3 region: CASSFHSGRGWADTQYF. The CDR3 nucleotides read TGTGCCAGCAGTTTCCATAGCGGGAGGGGGTGGGCAGATACGCAGTATTTT. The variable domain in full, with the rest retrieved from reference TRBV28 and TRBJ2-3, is DVKVTQSSRYLVKRTGEKVFLECVQDMDHENMFWYRQDPGLGLRLIYFSYDVKMKEKGDIPEGYSVSREKKERFSLILESASTNQTSMYLCASSFHSGRGWADTQYFGPGTRLTVL.

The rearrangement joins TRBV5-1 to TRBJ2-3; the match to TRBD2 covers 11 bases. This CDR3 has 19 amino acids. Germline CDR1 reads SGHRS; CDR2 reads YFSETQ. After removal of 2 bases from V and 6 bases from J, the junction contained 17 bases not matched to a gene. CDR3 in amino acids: CASSFRKGLAGDRADTQYF. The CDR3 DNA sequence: TGCGCCAGCAGCTTCCGAAAAGGACTAGCGGGTGATAGGGCGGATACGCAGTATTTT.

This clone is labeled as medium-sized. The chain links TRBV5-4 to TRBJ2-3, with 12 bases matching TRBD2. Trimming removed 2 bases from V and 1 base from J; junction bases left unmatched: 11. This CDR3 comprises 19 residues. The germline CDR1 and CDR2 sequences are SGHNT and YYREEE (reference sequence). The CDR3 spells CASSLGLAGSRVGTDTQYF. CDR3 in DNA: TGTGCCAGCAGCTTAGGACTAGCGGGAAGTAGGGTGGGCACAGATACGCAGTATTTT.

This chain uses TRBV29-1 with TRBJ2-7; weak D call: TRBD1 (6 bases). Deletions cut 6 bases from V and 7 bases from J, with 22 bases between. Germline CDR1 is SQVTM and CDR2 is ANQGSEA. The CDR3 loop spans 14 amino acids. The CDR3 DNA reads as TGCAGCGTAAACCTCCGGGACACGCCAGGGGAGCAGTACTTC. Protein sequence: CSVNLRDTPGEQYF.

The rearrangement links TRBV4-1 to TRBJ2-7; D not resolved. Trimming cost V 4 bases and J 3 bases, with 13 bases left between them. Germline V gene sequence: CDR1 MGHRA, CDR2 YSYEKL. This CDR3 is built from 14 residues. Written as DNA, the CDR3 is TGCGCCAGCAGCCTTGCCGGGTTTGACTACGAGCAGTACTTC. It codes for CASSLAGFDYEQYF.

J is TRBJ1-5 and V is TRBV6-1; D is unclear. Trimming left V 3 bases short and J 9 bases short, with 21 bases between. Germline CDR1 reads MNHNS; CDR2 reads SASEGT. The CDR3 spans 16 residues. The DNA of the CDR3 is TGTGCCAGCAGTGACCCTATGGTAAATTCGAGGAGGCCCCAGCATTTT. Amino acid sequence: CASSDPMVNSRRPQHF.

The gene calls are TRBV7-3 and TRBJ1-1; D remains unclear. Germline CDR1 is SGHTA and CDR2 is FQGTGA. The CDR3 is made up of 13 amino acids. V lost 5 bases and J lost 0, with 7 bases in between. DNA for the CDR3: TGTGCCAGCAGCCGCGAGATGAACACTGAAGCTTTCTTT. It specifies CASSREMNTEAFF.

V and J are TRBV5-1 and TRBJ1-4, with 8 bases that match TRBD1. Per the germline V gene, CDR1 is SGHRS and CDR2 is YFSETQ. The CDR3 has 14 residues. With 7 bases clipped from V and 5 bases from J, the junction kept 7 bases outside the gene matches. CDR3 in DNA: TGCGCCAGCGCGTCGGACAGGGCGAATGAAAAACTGTTTTTT. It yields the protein CASASDRANEKLFF. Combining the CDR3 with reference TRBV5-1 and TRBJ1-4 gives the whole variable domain KAGVTQTPRYLIKTRGQQVTLSCSPISGHRSVSWYQQTPGQGLQFLFEYFSETQRNKGNFPGRFSGRQFSNSRSEMNVSTLELGDSALYLCASASDRANEKLFFGSGTQLSVL.

The chain's CDR3 is CASSLFSAIPTGELFF. As DNA, the CDR3 is TGTGCCAGCAGTTTATTTAGCGCTATACCCACCGGGGAGCTGTTTTTT. The chain is built from TRBV27 and TRBJ2-2; perhaps TRBD2 as D (5 bases). Germline assignment: CDR1 MNHEY and CDR2 SMNVEV (reference sequence). This CDR3 comprises 16 residues. V was shortened by 1 base and J by 4 bases, with 13 bases between the two germline ends.

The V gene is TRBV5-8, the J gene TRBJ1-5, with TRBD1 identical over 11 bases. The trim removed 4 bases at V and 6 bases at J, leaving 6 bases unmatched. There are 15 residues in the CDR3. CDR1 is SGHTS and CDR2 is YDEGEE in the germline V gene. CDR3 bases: TGTGCCAGCAGCCGGACAGGGGGCGGCGGTCAGCCCCAGCATTTT. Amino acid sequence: CASSRTGGGGQPQHF.

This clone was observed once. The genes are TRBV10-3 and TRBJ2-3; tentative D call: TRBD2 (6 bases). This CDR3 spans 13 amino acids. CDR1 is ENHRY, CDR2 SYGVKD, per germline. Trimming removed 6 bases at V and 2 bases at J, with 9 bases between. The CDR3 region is CAISGTSTDTQYF. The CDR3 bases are TGTGCCATCAGCGGGACTTCCACAGATACGCAGTATTTT.